A single T cell receptor beta chain is shown here with its context. No antigen is known for it. It was with 60 Vbeta and 13 Jbeta primers that the PCR ran. Sequencing used immunoSEQ multiplex PCR; TCRdb keeps in-frame clones, though not all of them. The sample table includes more than 90,000 clones. The sample comes from a study of cytomegalovirus exposure and HLA in healthy donors. General study findings and limits: V- and J-gene trimming in TCR beta was tied to a missense DCLRE1C variant by an analysis performed later.

The V gene end was trimmed by 6 bases and the J gene end by 1 base; junction bases not matched to a gene: 3. This CDR3 contains 14 residues. CDR1 is MGHDK, CDR2 SYGVNS, per germline. Sequencing was carried out using PBMCs. This chain connects TRBV25-1 to TRBJ2-3; 8 bases are shared with TRBD2. This clonotype was sampled from a man in his forties in good health and CMV-seropositive. The CDR3 coding sequence is TGTGCCAGCAGGACGGGGGGGGGCACAGATACGCAGTATTTT. Residues: CASRTGGGTDTQYF.